This TCR beta chain came from a study of blood T cell repertoires in COVID-19. V gave up 1 base and J gave up 1 base; unmatched junction bases: 2. The germline V gene encodes CDR1 LNHNV and CDR2 YYDKDF (reference sequence). The CDR3 sequence is 15 residues long. Libraries were prepared by immunoSEQ multiplex PCR; TCRdb keeps only in-frame clonotypes and omits some of them. The repertoire includes around 300,000 clones, 87% of them detected once, and roughly 5% sits in the top ten. Specimen: PBMCs or T cells enriched from blood (not recorded which). The sequence was collected from a woman aged 30 to 39 who had recovered from COVID-19. The chain links TRBV15 to TRBJ2-5; 8 bases map to TRBD2. The CDR3 is CATSRGAGGQETQYF. In nucleotides, the CDR3 is TGTGCCACCAGCAGAGGGGCGGGGGGCCAAGAGACCCAGTACTTC.